The rows below give T cell receptor beta chains drawn from one sample of a study of cytomegalovirus exposure and HLA in healthy donors. Data came from immunoSEQ multiplex PCR; TCRdb stores just in-frame clones and leaves some out. This sample carries over 150,000 clones, just under 90% of them seen once, and the ten largest clones take 4% to 4.5%. Sequenced: PBMCs. These receptors were taken from a man between 18 and 29 years old in good health and CMV-seropositive. The CDR3 runs from the conserved cysteine through the conserved F or W.

TRBJ2-3,TRBV6-1,CASSGRGLAGVLDTQYF
TRBJ1-3,TRBV6-1,CASSEMADSGNTIYF
TRBJ1-1,TRBV7-9,CASSGPTGGTEAFF
TRBJ2-7,TRBV14,CASSRFTGTGHYEQYF
TRBJ1-2,TRBV5-8,CASSLEETGPSYGYTF
TRBJ2-3,TRBV10-3,CAISESTFGRASTDTQYF
TRBJ2-6,TRBV7-3,CASSLTSGARAGANVLTF
TRBJ2-3,TRBV6-1,CASSTGTSRTDTQYF
TRBJ2-7,TRBV11-2,CASSLVYRENEQYF
TRBJ2-3,TRBV6-5,CASRDSLAADTQYF
TRBJ2-7,TRBV6-6,CASEMGGLAYEQYF
TRBJ1-2,TRBV5-4,CASTKAIRQGNGYTF
TRBJ2-6,TRBV2,CASSAQVPGANVLTF
TRBJ2-7,TRBV2,CASREGRDISYEQYF
TRBJ2-1,TRBV7-9,CASSRGQAYNEQFF
TRBJ1-1,TRBV18,CASSPSRQGGTEAFF
TRBJ2-7,TRBV11-3,CASSATGDEQYF
TRBJ2-7,TRBV5-1,CASKGYPGQGAGEQYF
TRBJ1-1,TRBV5-1,CASSDTGSSTEAFF
TRBJ1-2,TRBV9,CASSVGPITTGAYGYTF